This T cell receptor (beta chain) was recovered during a study of shared clonotypes between healthy human individuals. Sorted-subset replicate PCRs used around 220 ng DNA, some 31,000 T cell genomes. Authors' processing steps: ImmunoSEQ supplied junction-only sequences lacking quality scores, so filtering was different. This table comes from immunoSEQ multiplex PCR, and its TCRdb copy is limited to in-frame clones, with some not included. V, J and clone size were drawn from that table, and D and trimming were deduced from the DNA. This table holds 730,000 or so clones, around 72% found once. Donors, healthy HIV-negative adults, lacked recent acute infections or vaccinations. The germline V gene has CDR1 SNHLY and CDR2 FYNNEI. This CDR3 is built from 14 residues. V gave up 1 base and J gave up 5 bases, with 12 bases separating them.

The sequence was obtained from a woman in her 30s in good health. Sequencing was carried out using memory CD4+ T cells sorted from blood. Subset reported: CD45RA-negative fraction. The chain uses TRBV2 and TRBJ2-7; TRBD1 is a possible D gene (5 bases). The CDR3 region is CASSEVAEGDEQYF. CDR3 sequence (DNA): TGTGCCAGCAGTGAAGTGGCAGAAGGGGACGAGCAGTACTTC.